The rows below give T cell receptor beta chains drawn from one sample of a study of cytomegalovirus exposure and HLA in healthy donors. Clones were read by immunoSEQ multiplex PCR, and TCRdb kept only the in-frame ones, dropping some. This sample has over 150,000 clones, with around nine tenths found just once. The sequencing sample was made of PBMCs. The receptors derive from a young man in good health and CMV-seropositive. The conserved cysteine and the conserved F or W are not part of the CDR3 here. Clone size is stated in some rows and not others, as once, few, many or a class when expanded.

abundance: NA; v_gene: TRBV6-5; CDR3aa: ASSSPRTDRQELF
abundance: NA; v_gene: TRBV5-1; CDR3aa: ASSLVTSGGSQETQY
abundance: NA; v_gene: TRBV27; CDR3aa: ASALRDNLEPQH
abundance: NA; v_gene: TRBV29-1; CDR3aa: SVVRPPEVDTQY
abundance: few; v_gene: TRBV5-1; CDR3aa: ASSLGDESMNTEAF
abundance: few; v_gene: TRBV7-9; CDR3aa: ASSQTTGDGYT
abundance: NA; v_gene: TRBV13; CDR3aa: ASSLATSWDTGELF
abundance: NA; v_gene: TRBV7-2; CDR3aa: ASSLELAGTNEQF
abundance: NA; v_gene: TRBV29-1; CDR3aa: SVEDRSSGNTIY
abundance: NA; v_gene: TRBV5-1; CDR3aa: ASSPDTGNSPLH
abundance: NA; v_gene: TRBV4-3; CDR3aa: ASSQEYPSSYEQY
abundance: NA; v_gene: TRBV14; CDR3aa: ASSPFRDYTYNEQF
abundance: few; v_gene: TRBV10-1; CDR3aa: ASSESGGRSTDTQY
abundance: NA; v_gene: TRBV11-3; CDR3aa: ASSLGRGPSNEQF
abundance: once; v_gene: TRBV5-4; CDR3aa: ASSFPSRGNIQY
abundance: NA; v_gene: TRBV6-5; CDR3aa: ASRPGTGSGNTIY
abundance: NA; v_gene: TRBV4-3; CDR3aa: ASSQDGTSGADTQY
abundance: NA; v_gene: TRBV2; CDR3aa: ASRRQGSSYNEQF
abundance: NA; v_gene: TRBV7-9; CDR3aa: ASSWGDRGYEQY
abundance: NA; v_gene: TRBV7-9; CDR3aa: ASSHDRLANYGYT
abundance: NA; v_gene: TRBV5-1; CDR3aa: ASSLISAYEQY
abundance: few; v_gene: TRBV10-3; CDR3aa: AISPPENRVGGYT
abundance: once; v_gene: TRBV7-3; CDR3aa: ASSPLGGSSYNEQF